These 20 T cell receptor beta chains share one sample of origin, sequenced in a study of blood T cell repertoires in COVID-19. Sequencing used immunoSEQ multiplex PCR; TCRdb keeps in-frame clones, though not all of them. The data hold 250,000 or so clones, with roughly 91% observed a single time. Material for sequencing was PBMCs or T cells enriched from blood (not recorded which). All receptors derive from a man aged 35 to 55 who had recovered from COVID-19.

A remark on this clone: An end of the junction differs from the germline gene, which may be a read error. The gene calls are TRBV2 and TRBJ2-5, with TRBD2 identical over 9 bases. The germline V gene encodes CDR1 SNHLY and CDR2 FYNNEI. The CDR3 length is 15 residues. CDR3: CASRATSGPQVTQYF. CDR3 bases: TGTGCCAGCAGAGCGACTAGCGGCCCCCAAGTGACCCAGTACTTC.

This chain links TRBV12-5 with TRBJ2-1; D not resolved. The CDR3 covers 13 residues. V was clipped by 6 bases and J by 8 bases, with 14 bases between them. Germline lookup yields CDR1 LGHNT and CDR2 FRNRAP. CDR3 nucleotides: TGTGCTAGTGGCCGTCAACAGATTGATGAGCAGTTCTTC. Its protein is CASGRQQIDEQFF.

This chain uses TRBV5-6 with TRBJ2-1; TRBD1 agrees at 7 bases. Trimming took 4 bases from V and 4 from J; bases not matched to a gene: 8. Germline V gene sequence: CDR1 SGHDT, CDR2 YYEEEE. This CDR3 is built from 15 residues. The chain's CDR3 is CASSPGQLLYNEQFF. The CDR3 DNA reads TGTGCCAGCAGCCCGGGACAGCTATTATACAATGAGCAGTTCTTC.

This clone was picked up a small number of times. This chain links TRBV12-3 or TRBV12-4 with TRBJ1-1; D may be TRBD1 (5 bases). Trimming left V 3 bases short and J 8 bases short, with 13 bases between. The CDR3 runs 13 residues. The CDR3 is CASSFSGSSEAFF. CDR3 in DNA: TGTGCCAGCAGTTTTTCAGGGTCATCCGAAGCTTTCTTT.

This chain's CDR3 is CASSLTGTSGSTGELFF. The CDR3, as DNA: TGTGCCAGCAGCTTGACAGGGACTAGCGGGAGCACCGGGGAGCTGTTTTTT. The gene calls are TRBV7-3 and TRBJ2-2; TRBD2 matches 14 bases. V gave up 3 bases and J gave up 4 bases; unmatched junction bases: 4. The CDR3 has 17 amino acids. Germline values: CDR1 SGHTA, CDR2 FQGTGA. Full variable domain (rest looked up from reference TRBV7-3 and TRBJ2-2): GAGVSQTPSNKVTEKGKYVELRCDPISGHTALYWYRQSLGQGPEFLIYFQGTGAADDSGLPNDRFFAVRPEGSVSTLKIQRTERGDSAVYLCASSLTGTSGSTGELFFGEGSRLTVL.

The rearrangement links TRBV19 to TRBJ2-5, with TRBD2 identical over 13 bases. Germline lookup yields CDR1 LNHDA and CDR2 SQIVND (reference sequence). After removal of 5 bases from V and 1 base from J, the junction contained 1 base not matched to a gene. The CDR3 has 15 residues. In DNA, the CDR3 is TGTGCCAGTAGTCGGACTAGCGGGAGCCAAGAGACCCAGTACTTC. Translated: CASSRTSGSQETQYF.

The chain has TRBV7-2 and TRBJ2-5; 8 positions agree with TRBD2. V shed 5 bases, J shed 2 bases, and the junction held 10 bases outside the gene matches. The CDR3 covers 16 residues. The germline CDR1 and CDR2 sequences are SGHTA and FQGNSA. The CDR3 loop reads CASSLLGSGVQETQYF. For the CDR3, the DNA is TGTGCCAGCAGCCTCCTTGGTAGCGGGGTGCAAGAGACCCAGTACTTC.

The chain is built from TRBV2 and TRBJ1-1; no firm D call. The CDR3 is made up of 12 amino acids. Germline V gene lookup returns CDR1 SNHLY and CDR2 FYNNEI. Trimming stripped 7 bases from V and 2 bases from J, with 8 bases between. The CDR3 loop is CASTDINTEAFF. The CDR3 nucleotides are TGTGCCAGCACCGACATAAACACTGAAGCTTTCTTT.

The V gene is TRBV19, the J gene TRBJ1-5; 11 nucleotides agree with TRBD1. After removal of 9 bases from V and 0 bases from J, the junction contained 13 bases not matched to a gene. This CDR3 spans 18 amino acids. In germline, CDR1 is LNHDA, CDR2 SQIVND (reference sequence). In nucleotides, the CDR3 is TGTGCCAGCAGACCGGACAGGGGGCCATCTTATAGCAATCAGCCCCAGCATTTT. Translating gives CASRPDRGPSYSNQPQHF.

The chain has TRBV10-3 and TRBJ2-1; 9 positions agree with TRBD1. The CDR3 consists of 15 residues. CDR1 and CDR2 from the germline V gene are ENHRY and SYGVKD. J gave up 2 bases and V 4 bases, and 3 bases lay outside the gene matches. CDR3 loop: CAISGTGGPYNEQFF. CDR3 nucleotides: TGTGCCATCAGTGGTACAGGGGGCCCCTACAATGAGCAGTTCTTC.

On this clone itself: This specimen includes other DNA sequences encoding the same CDR3. The V gene is TRBV29-1, the J gene TRBJ2-7; D gene unclear. The germline V and J ends were trimmed by 6 bases and 3 bases, with 9 bases remaining between them. The germline V gene has CDR1 SQVTM and CDR2 ANQGSEA. This CDR3 spans 11 amino acids. CDR3 DNA sequence: TGCAGCGTCGGCACAGACTACGAGCAGTACTTC. Translation gives CSVGTDYEQYF.

This chain links TRBV9 with TRBJ2-3; D may be TRBD2 (5 bases). CDR1 and CDR2 from the germline V gene are SGDLS and YYNGEE. CDR3 length: 15 amino acids. V gave up 0 bases and J gave up 1 base, with 9 bases separating them. CDR3 amino acids: CASSVVGAGTDTQYF. For the CDR3, the DNA is TGTGCCAGCAGCGTAGTCGGAGCGGGCACAGATACGCAGTATTTT.

The V gene is TRBV5-6, the J gene TRBJ1-2; D remains unclear. The CDR3 length is 12 residues. Trimming removed 6 bases at V and 4 bases at J, with 10 bases between. Per germline, CDR1 SGHDT and CDR2 YYEEEE. In nucleotides, the CDR3 is TGTGCCAGCACTTCCGAGGGCTATGGCTACACCTTC. Translation: CASTSEGYGYTF. Full variable domain (remainder filled in from reference TRBV5-6 and TRBJ1-2): DAGVTQSPTHLIKTRGQQVTLRCSPKSGHDTVSWYQQALGQGPQFIFQYYEEEERQRGNFPDRFSGHQFPNYSSELNVNALLLGDSALYLCASTSEGYGYTFGSGTRLTVV.

This clone showed up just once. V is TRBV5-1 and J is TRBJ1-3; D may be TRBD1 (5 bases). Between the trimmed V and J ends, which lost 0 bases and 2 bases, there was a span of 6 bases. The CDR3 covers 14 residues. The germline gives CDR1 SGHRS, CDR2 YFSETQ. The DNA of the CDR3 is TGCGCCAGCAGCTTGGGGACAACTGGAAACACCATATATTTT. Translation: CASSLGTTGNTIYF.

The rearrangement uses TRBV11-3 and TRBJ1-6; TRBD1 aligns across 7 bases. Per the germline V gene, CDR1 is SGHNT and CDR2 is YENEEA. This CDR3 is 14 amino acids long. Trimming at V came to 5 bases and at J to 6 bases, leaving 4 bases not matched to a gene. CDR3 sequence (DNA): TGTGCCAGCAGCAGAGGGACAGTTAATTCACCCCTCCACTTT. This encodes CASSRGTVNSPLHF.

This chain links TRBV28 with TRBJ2-7, with 7 bases aligning to TRBD2. Germline-derived CDR1 and CDR2 are MDHEN and SYDVKM. After removal of 1 base from V and 3 bases from J, the junction contained 9 bases not matched to a gene. The CDR3 sequence is 16 residues long. CDR3 protein: CASSLSPSRDYYEQYF. The CDR3, as DNA: TGTGCCAGCAGTTTATCTCCGAGTAGGGACTACTACGAGCAGTACTTC.

The rearrangement joins TRBV27 to TRBJ1-5; 7 bases align to TRBD1. V lost 0 bases, J lost 4 bases, and 6 bases stayed unmatched. CDR3 length: 16 residues. Germline-derived CDR1 and CDR2 are MNHEY and SMNVEV (reference sequence). The CDR3 sequence is CASSLSWGTANQPQHF. The CDR3 DNA is TGTGCCAGCAGTTTATCGTGGGGGACAGCAAATCAGCCCCAGCATTTT.

V usage is TRBV27 and J usage is TRBJ2-1; weak D call: TRBD2 (6 bases). Germline CDR1 is MNHEY and CDR2 is SMNVEV (reference sequence). The CDR3 has 16 amino acids. V was shortened by 7 bases and J by 3 bases, with 19 bases between the two germline ends. CDR3 sequence: CASTERGGEFYNEQFF. The CDR3 DNA sequence: TGTGCCAGCACTGAGAGGGGCGGGGAGTTCTACAATGAGCAGTTCTTC.

This clone turned up a few times. The genes are TRBV11-2 and TRBJ2-7; D may be TRBD1 (5 bases). Germline CDR1 is SGHAT and CDR2 is FQNNGV. The CDR3 sequence is 16 residues long. V was shortened by 0 bases and J by 2 bases, with 14 bases between the two germline ends. The CDR3 sequence is CASSLEWGQGTYEQYF. The CDR3 DNA reads as TGTGCCAGCAGCTTAGAATGGGGCCAGGGCACCTACGAGCAGTACTTC.

This clone was seen only once. CDR3 bases: TGTGCCAGCAGTTTTGGAGACAGGGTATCGGTAAACACCATATATTTT. As protein: CASSFGDRVSVNTIYF. The chain recombines TRBV28 with TRBJ1-3; the match to TRBD1 covers 7 bases. The CDR3 extends over 16 amino acids. Unmatched junction bases numbered 11, after V lost 3 bases and J lost 6 bases. Germline CDR1 reads MDHEN; CDR2 reads SYDVKM.